This T cell receptor beta chain was documented in a study of graft-versus-host responses after intestinal transplantation. Study information: Multivisceral, liver-intestinal, or isolated intestinal transplants were given to recipients. Recipients uniformly received anti-thymocyte globulin induction, followed by tacrolimus and steroids for 3 to 4 years.

Overall study results and limits: Early after transplant, HvG declines were associated with peak levels of circulating GvH clones. Analysis identified GvH clones in recipient marrow, with some appearing first in ileum or blood.

The authors processed graft tissue to release intraepithelial and lamina propria lymphocytes. Produced via immunoSEQ multiplex PCR; TCRdb's table is partial and in-frame only. The table includes fewer than 20,000 clones, around 77% detected once. The CDR3 has 14 amino acids. Per the germline V gene, CDR1 is LNHDA and CDR2 is SQIVND (reference sequence). The germline V and J ends were trimmed by 5 bases and 0 bases, with 8 bases remaining between them. About this clone itself: Its antigen is undetermined.

The receptor comes from a human patient who received an intestinal transplant, so some T cells may come from the graft donor. This sequence joins TRBV19 and TRBJ1-5; possible D gene TRBD1, 6 bases. The specimen comprised ileum tissue, sampled about 430 days after intestinal transplant. The DNA for the CDR3 is TGTGCCAGTAGTTACAGGGATAGCAATCAGCCCCAGCATTTT. It specifies CASSYRDSNQPQHF.